The rows below give T cell receptor beta chains drawn from one sample of a study of T cell changes during pregnancy in multiple sclerosis. Here immunoSEQ multiplex PCR was the method, and the copy in TCRdb shows in-frame clones only, minus some. The profile shows around 29,000 clones, roughly nine tenths of them singletons. The source was CD4+ T cells from peripheral blood mononuclear cells, collected in the first trimester of pregnancy. The receptors derive from a female donor with multiple sclerosis, enrolled in a pregnancy study. The CDR3 runs from the conserved cysteine through the conserved F or W. A D gene is named only where the DNA matches it firmly. Clone size appears in some rows only: once, few, many, or a class for an expanded clone.

d_gene: TRBD2; v_gene: TRBV10-2; abundance: -; j_gene: TRBJ2-2; CDR3aa: CASREGLAVGELFF; CDR3nt: TGCGCCAGCAGGGAGGGACTAGCTGTCGGGGAGCTGTTTTTT
d_gene: TRBD1; v_gene: TRBV4-3; abundance: once; j_gene: TRBJ1-2; CDR3aa: CASSQVSGGNYGYTF; CDR3nt: TGCGCCAGCAGCCAAGTCTCAGGGGGCAACTATGGCTACACCTTC
d_gene: TRBD2; v_gene: TRBV29-1; abundance: -; j_gene: TRBJ2-3; CDR3aa: CSVEDIWTSGGAGDTQYF; CDR3nt: TGCAGCGTTGAAGACATCTGGACTAGCGGGGGGGCAGGAGATACGCAGTATTTT
d_gene: -; v_gene: TRBV9; abundance: -; j_gene: TRBJ2-1; CDR3aa: CASSVAPSNEQFF; CDR3nt: TGTGCCAGCAGCGTAGCTCCTAGCAATGAGCAGTTCTTC
d_gene: -; v_gene: TRBV4-1; abundance: -; j_gene: TRBJ1-3; CDR3aa: CASSQLWRGNTIYF; CDR3nt: TGCGCCAGCAGCCAACTGTGGAGAGGAAACACCATATATTTT
d_gene: -; v_gene: TRBV7-8; abundance: -; j_gene: TRBJ1-1; CDR3aa: CASARDYRINTEAFF; CDR3nt: TGTGCCAGTGCACGGGATTACCGCATTAACACTGAAGCTTTCTTT
d_gene: TRBD2; v_gene: TRBV29-1; abundance: -; j_gene: TRBJ2-2; CDR3aa: CSAGDAGDTGELFF; CDR3nt: TGCAGCGCTGGGGATGCGGGGGACACCGGGGAGCTGTTTTTT
d_gene: -; v_gene: TRBV30; abundance: -; j_gene: TRBJ1-2; CDR3aa: CAWSTGWHGYTF; CDR3nt: TGTGCCTGGAGTACAGGGTGGCATGGCTACACCTTC
d_gene: -; v_gene: TRBV11-3; abundance: -; j_gene: TRBJ2-7; CDR3aa: CASSPGRLNEQYF; CDR3nt: TGTGCCAGCTCCCCCGGCAGGCTCAACGAGCAGTACTTC
d_gene: TRBD1; v_gene: TRBV7-8; abundance: few; j_gene: TRBJ1-5; CDR3aa: CASSLRDPRDRQPQHF; CDR3nt: TGTGCCAGCAGCTTACGGGACCCCAGGGACAGGCAGCCCCAGCATTTT
d_gene: TRBD1; v_gene: TRBV7-3; abundance: -; j_gene: TRBJ2-7; CDR3aa: CASSGGPGGIWEQYF; CDR3nt: TGTGCCAGCAGCGGCGGGCCAGGGGGCATCTGGGAGCAGTACTTC
d_gene: TRBD2; v_gene: TRBV7-2; abundance: -; j_gene: TRBJ2-2; CDR3aa: CASSVGLAGGRDTGELFF; CDR3nt: TGTGCCAGCAGCGTGGGACTAGCGGGGGGCCGGGACACCGGGGAGCTGTTTTTT
d_gene: TRBD2; v_gene: TRBV11-2; abundance: -; j_gene: TRBJ2-3; CDR3aa: CATQRGGLLDTQYF; CDR3nt: TGTGCCACTCAGCGGGGGGGCCTTTTAGATACGCAGTATTTT
d_gene: -; v_gene: TRBV11-2; abundance: once; j_gene: TRBJ2-7; CDR3aa: CASSREPGHDPLEQYF; CDR3nt: TGTGCCAGCAGTCGGGAACCGGGACATGACCCTCTCGAGCAGTACTTC
d_gene: -; v_gene: TRBV4-2; abundance: -; j_gene: TRBJ1-3; CDR3aa: CASSQALPTGTGNTIYF; CDR3nt: TGTGCCAGCAGCCAAGCTCTACCTACGGGGACTGGAAACACCATATATTTT
d_gene: -; v_gene: TRBV20-1; abundance: once; j_gene: TRBJ1-2; CDR3aa: CSARGRAGYTF; CDR3nt: TGCAGTGCTAGGGGCAGGGCTGGCTACACCTTC
d_gene: TRBD2; v_gene: TRBV7-9; abundance: -; j_gene: TRBJ2-1; CDR3aa: CASSLALAGTYNEQFF; CDR3nt: TGTGCCAGCAGCTTAGCGCTAGCGGGGACCTACAATGAGCAGTTCTTC
d_gene: -; v_gene: TRBV19; abundance: -; j_gene: TRBJ2-7; CDR3aa: CASSRGKGYEQYF; CDR3nt: TGTGCCAGTAGTCGGGGGAAAGGCTACGAGCAGTACTTC
d_gene: -; v_gene: TRBV6-5; abundance: once; j_gene: TRBJ1-4; CDR3aa: CASSSGEILFF; CDR3nt: TGTGCCAGCAGTTCCGGGGAGATACTGTTTTTT
d_gene: -; v_gene: TRBV10-2; abundance: -; j_gene: TRBJ2-5; CDR3aa: CASSVGGQETQYF; CDR3nt: TGCGCCAGCAGTGTGGGGGGCCAAGAGACCCAGTACTTC
d_gene: -; v_gene: TRBV11-2; abundance: -; j_gene: TRBJ2-7; CDR3aa: CASSLTTGQSYEQYF; CDR3nt: TGTGCCAGCAGCTTAACAACAGGACAATCCTACGAGCAGTACTTC
d_gene: -; v_gene: TRBV19; abundance: -; j_gene: TRBJ1-1; CDR3aa: CASTPREGNTEAFF; CDR3nt: TGTGCCAGTACCCCCCGTGAGGGTAACACTGAAGCTTTCTTT
d_gene: -; v_gene: TRBV5-6; abundance: -; j_gene: TRBJ2-5; CDR3aa: CASRTGQSATGEETQYF; CDR3nt: TGTGCCAGCAGGACCGGACAAAGTGCGACGGGGGAAGAGACCCAGTACTTC
d_gene: -; v_gene: TRBV5-4; abundance: -; j_gene: TRBJ2-3; CDR3aa: CASSLTGEDTQYF; CDR3nt: TGTGCCAGCAGCCTCACCGGGGAAGATACGCAGTATTTT
d_gene: -; v_gene: TRBV11-2; abundance: -; j_gene: TRBJ2-7; CDR3aa: CASTHDTAEQYF; CDR3nt: TGTGCCAGCACACATGACACCGCCGAGCAGTACTTC
d_gene: -; v_gene: TRBV7-7; abundance: -; j_gene: TRBJ2-3; CDR3aa: CASSTIGTDTQYF; CDR3nt: TGTGCTAGCAGCACCATAGGCACAGATACGCAGTATTTT
d_gene: TRBD1; v_gene: TRBV7-2; abundance: -; j_gene: TRBJ2-7; CDR3aa: CASSPPGQSSYEQYF; CDR3nt: TGTGCCAGCAGCCCCCCGGGACAGAGCTCCTACGAGCAGTACTTC